The 13 T cell receptor beta chains reported below all come from one sample, sequenced in a study of blood T cell repertoires in COVID-19. Profiling relied on immunoSEQ multiplex PCR, and the TCRdb table lists in-frame clones only, not all of them. The sample has 40,000 or so clones; 70% to 90% are singletons. The sequenced sample consisted of peripheral blood. Receptors originate from a human donor in a cohort sampled during active COVID-19.

The rearrangement uses TRBV19 and TRBJ1-1; no definite D call. This CDR3 comprises 14 residues. Germline CDR1 and CDR2: LNHDA and SQIVND (reference sequence). Trimming cost V 4 bases and J 5 bases, with 14 bases left between them. The CDR3 DNA sequence: TGTGCCAGTAGTAGGCCCCACCCGGGGACTGAAGCTTTCTTT. Protein: CASSRPHPGTEAFF.

This clone was seen more than once but under ten times. The chain uses TRBV7-9 and TRBJ2-3; the D is unclear. Trimming took 0 bases from V and 0 from J, leaving 10 bases between them. Germline loops: CDR1 SEHNR, CDR2 FQNEAQ (reference sequence). The CDR3 covers 16 residues. CDR3 DNA sequence: TGTGCCAGCAGCTTAGCCGGCAGCGTGAGCACAGATACGCAGTATTTT. This gives the protein CASSLAGSVSTDTQYF. Drawing the rest from reference TRBV7-9 and TRBJ2-3, the complete variable domain is DTGVSQNPRHKITKRGQNVTFRCDPISEHNRLYWYRQTLGQGPEFLTYFQNEAQLEKSRLLSDRFSAERPKGSFSTLEIQRTEQGDSAMYLCASSLAGSVSTDTQYFGPGTRLTVL.

The chain recombines TRBV19 with TRBJ2-3; possibly TRBD2 for D (6 bases). The V end was cut by 3 bases, the J end by 4 bases, with 17 bases between. Germline CDR1 LNHDA, CDR2 SQIVND (reference sequence). This CDR3 spans 16 amino acids. The CDR3 region is CASSIAWVGGPDTQYF. The CDR3 DNA reads as TGTGCCAGTAGTATTGCGTGGGTCGGAGGGCCAGATACGCAGTATTTT.

This chain joins TRBV7-9 and TRBJ1-1; weak D call: TRBD1 (6 bases). Germline loops: CDR1 SEHNR, CDR2 FQNEAQ (reference sequence). V was shortened by 10 bases and J by 1 base, with 10 bases between the two germline ends. The CDR3 runs 12 residues. The CDR3: CATAQGNTEAFF. The CDR3 DNA is TGTGCCACTGCACAGGGGAACACTGAAGCTTTCTTT.

The gene calls are TRBV2 and TRBJ2-7, with 7 positions matching TRBD2. The CDR3 has 14 residues. V dropped 7 bases and J dropped 2; count of bases not matched to a gene: 8. The V gene's germline CDR1 is SNHLY and CDR2 FYNNEI. The CDR3 DNA reads as TGTGCCAGCAACCCGTTAAGCGGGGCCTACGAGCAGTACTTC. It encodes CASNPLSGAYEQYF.

The CDR3 loop reads CASSTAGTSASILETQYF. DNA for the CDR3: TGTGCCAGCAGCACAGCCGGGACTAGTGCATCGATATTAGAGACCCAGTACTTC. This rearrangement joins TRBV7-2 to TRBJ2-5, with TRBD2 matching 8 bases. The CDR3 has 18 residues. The trim removed 5 bases at V and 4 bases at J, leaving 18 bases unmatched. CDR1 and CDR2 from the germline V gene are SGHTA and FQGNSA. Full variable domain (outside the CDR3, taken from reference TRBV7-2 and TRBJ2-5): GAGVSQSPSNKVTEKGKDVELRCDPISGHTALYWYRQSLGQGLEFLIYFQGNSAPDKSGLPSDRFSAERTGGSVSTLTIQRTQQEDSAVYLCASSTAGTSASILETQYFGPGTRLLVL.

The chain links TRBV20-1 to TRBJ2-1; 8 nucleotides match TRBD1. The V gene end was trimmed by 3 bases and the J gene end by 8 bases; junction bases not matched to a gene: 6. Germline lookup yields CDR1 DFQATT and CDR2 SNEGSKA (reference sequence). The CDR3 contains 13 residues. CDR3 sequence (DNA): TGCAGTGCTAGTAAGACAGGGGTATATGAGCAGTTCTTC. It is translated as CSASKTGVYEQFF.

For the CDR3, the DNA is TGTGCCAGCAGCTGGGACAGGGGGGTGAACACTGAAGCTTTCTTT. Its translation is CASSWDRGVNTEAFF. V gene TRBV5-4 combines with J gene TRBJ1-1; TRBD1 aligns across 11 bases. CDR3 length: 15 residues. CDR1 SGHNT and CDR2 YYREEE come from the germline V gene (reference sequence). The V and J ends lost 3 bases and 0 bases, in that order; junction bases with no gene match: 1.

CDR3 bases: TGCGCCAGCAGCTTGGGGGACAGGGGCACTGAAGCTTTCTTT. It encodes CASSLGDRGTEAFF. This chain uses TRBV5-1 with TRBJ1-1; 10 bases are shared with TRBD1. The CDR3 is 14 residues long. CDR1 SGHRS and CDR2 YFSETQ come from the germline V gene. Trimming took 0 bases from V and 4 from J; bases not matched to a gene: 0.

The J gene is TRBJ1-1, the V gene TRBV5-1; 7 nucleotides match TRBD1. J gave up 10 bases and V 0 bases, and 15 bases lay outside the gene matches. CDR1 is SGHRS, CDR2 YFSETQ, per germline. The length of the CDR3 is 16 residues. In nucleotides, the CDR3 is TGCGCCAGCAGCTTGGTGGGGGACAGAGATATGATTGTAGCTTTCTTT. Protein product: CASSLVGDRDMIVAFF.

The V gene is TRBV29-1, the J gene TRBJ1-2; no reliable D call. Germline V CDR1 and CDR2: SQVTM, ANQGSEA. This CDR3 is built from 15 residues. V shed 6 bases and J shed 5 bases, with 22 bases lying between them. CDR3 nucleotides: TGCAGCGTCGACTGGATACCAGTGCCGGATTATGGCTACACCTTC. Residues: CSVDWIPVPDYGYTF. Supplemented by reference TRBV29-1 and TRBJ1-2, the full variable domain reads SAVISQKPSRDICQRGTSLTIQCQVDSQVTMMFWYRQQPGQSLTLIATANQGSEATYESGFVIDKFPISRPNLTFSTLTVSNMSPEDSSIYLCSVDWIPVPDYGYTFGSGTRLTVV.

This chain joins TRBV19 and TRBJ1-1, with 8 bases that match TRBD1. CDR1 LNHDA and CDR2 SQIVND come from the germline V gene (reference sequence). Germline trimming cut 5 bases from V and 1 base from J; bases unmatched to any gene: 3. The CDR3 has 14 amino acids. The CDR3 reads CASSPGTGNTEAFF. In DNA, the CDR3 is TGTGCCAGTAGTCCTGGGACAGGGAACACTGAAGCTTTCTTT. Using reference TRBV19 and TRBJ1-1 for the parts outside the CDR3, the full variable domain is DGGITQSPKYLFRKEGQNVTLSCEQNLNHDAMYWYRQDPGQGLRLIYYSQIVNDFQKGDIAEGYSVSREKKESFPLTVTSAQKNPTAFYLCASSPGTGNTEAFFGQGTRLTVV.

The chain carries TRBV7-3 and TRBJ2-5, with TRBD2 as a possible D gene (6 bases). This CDR3 comprises 13 residues. Trimming took off 3 bases at V and 5 bases at J, with 10 bases between the two ends. Looked up from germline, CDR1 is SGHTA and CDR2 is FQGTGA. The CDR3 DNA reads TGTGCCAGCAGCTTCGGGGGAACCGAGACCCAGTACTTC. This translates into CASSFGGTETQYF.